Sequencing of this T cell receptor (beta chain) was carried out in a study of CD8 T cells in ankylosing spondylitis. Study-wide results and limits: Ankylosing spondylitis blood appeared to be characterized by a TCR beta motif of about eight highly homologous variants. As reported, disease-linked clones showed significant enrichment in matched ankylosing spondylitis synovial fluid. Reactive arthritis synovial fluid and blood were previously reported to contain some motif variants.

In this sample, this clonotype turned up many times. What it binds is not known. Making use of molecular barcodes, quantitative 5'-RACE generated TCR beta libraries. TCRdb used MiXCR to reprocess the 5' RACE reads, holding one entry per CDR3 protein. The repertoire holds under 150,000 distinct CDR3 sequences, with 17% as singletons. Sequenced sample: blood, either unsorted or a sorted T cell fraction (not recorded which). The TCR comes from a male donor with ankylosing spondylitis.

The CDR3 DNA reads TGCAGCGTTGAAGAACAGGCCTACAATGAGCAGTTCTTC. Translating it yields CSVEEQAYNEQFF. The rearrangement links TRBV29-1 to TRBJ2-1, with D possibly TRBD1 on 5 matching bases. CDR3 size: 13 residues. V gave up 0 bases and J gave up 2 bases, with 5 bases separating them. Germline V lookup: CDR1 SQVTM, CDR2 ANQGSEA.